Presented here are 9 T cell receptor beta chains from one specimen sequenced in a study of OX40 agonist ivuxolimab in advanced cancers. Profiled with immunoSEQ multiplex PCR; TCRdb holds only in-frame clones, not every one. Here the sample spans 60,000 to 70,000 clones, roughly 87% being singletons. The sequences come from CD4+ or CD8+ T cells sorted from blood, collected in a trial of the OX40 agonist ivuxolimab. The receptors were gathered from an adult with an advanced solid tumor such as melanoma, head and neck, liver or kidney cancer.

This chain links TRBV5-1 with TRBJ2-7; possible D gene TRBD2, 6 bases. The CDR3 is made up of 18 amino acids. V lost 1 base, J lost 1 base, and 21 bases lay in between. Germline V gives CDR1 SGHRS, CDR2 YFSETQ. The CDR3 DNA follows: TGCGCCAGCAGCTTGAGTCTCGGGCCTCGGGAGCGGTCCTACGAGCAGTACTTC. Translating gives CASSLSLGPRERSYEQYF.

The genes are TRBV7-2 and TRBJ2-7, with 8 bases lining up with TRBD1. The CDR3 consists of 15 residues. Germline CDR1 reads SGHTA; CDR2 reads FQGNSA. V gave up 5 bases and J gave up 3 bases; unmatched junction bases: 9. In nucleotides, the CDR3 is TGTGCCAGCAGCCAGGGGACAGGACAGGGCTACGAGCAGTACTTC. Protein product: CASSQGTGQGYEQYF. Together with reference TRBV7-2 and TRBJ2-7, the CDR3 gives the full variable domain: GAGVSQSPSNKVTEKGKDVELRCDPISGHTALYWYRQSLGQGLEFLIYFQGNSAPDKSGLPSDRFSAERTGGSVSTLTIQRTQQEDSAVYLCASSQGTGQGYEQYFGPGTRLTVT.

The chain couples TRBV5-6 to TRBJ2-3, with 7 bases aligning to TRBD2. Trimming cost V 4 bases and J 3 bases; bases outside gene matches: 14. CDR3 size: 17 residues. Germline lookup yields CDR1 SGHDT and CDR2 YYEEEE. The CDR3 protein is CASSRLGGGSTTDTQYF. For the CDR3, the DNA is TGTGCCAGCAGCCGATTAGGCGGCGGGAGCACGACAGATACGCAGTATTTT.

This sequence joins TRBV15 and TRBJ2-1, with a possible D match to TRBD2 (5 bases). Germline V lookup: CDR1 LNHNV, CDR2 YYDKDF (reference sequence). The V and J ends lost 7 bases and 4 bases respectively, with 14 bases between them. The CDR3 loop spans 14 amino acids. CDR3 residues: CATTTTAGYNEQFF. In nucleotides, the CDR3 is TGTGCCACCACTACAACCGCGGGTTACAATGAGCAGTTCTTC.

The chain uses TRBV29-1 and TRBJ2-7, with 7 bases identical to TRBD1. CDR1 is SQVTM, CDR2 ANQGSEA, per germline. The CDR3 runs to 13 residues. The trim removed 3 bases at V and 5 bases at J, leaving 7 bases unmatched. In DNA form, the CDR3 reads TGCAGCGTTGATGCGACAGGGACCGACGAGCAGTACTTC. It translates to CSVDATGTDEQYF.

The rearrangement joins TRBV28 to TRBJ2-1; a possible D gene is TRBD1 (5 bases). From germline, CDR1 is MDHEN and CDR2 SYDVKM. The CDR3 has 15 residues. V dropped 3 bases and J dropped 6 bases, with 15 bases sitting between them. CDR3 amino acids: CASSFSSSGSNEQFF. Written as DNA, the CDR3 is TGTGCCAGCAGTTTCTCCTCCTCAGGGTCCAATGAGCAGTTCTTC.

The chain uses TRBV7-9 and TRBJ2-7; tentative D call: TRBD1 (6 bases). V was cut by 5 bases and J by 4 bases, with 18 bases left in between. CDR1 is SEHNR and CDR2 is FQNEAQ in the germline V gene (reference sequence). This CDR3 has 15 amino acids. The CDR3 spells CASSRREQGGYEQYF. CDR3 sequence (DNA): TGTGCCAGCAGCCGAAGGGAACAGGGCGGATACGAGCAGTACTTC.

V is TRBV6-5 and J is TRBJ2-1; tentative D call: TRBD2 (6 bases). V was shortened by 8 bases and J by 2 bases, with 7 bases between the two germline ends. There are 12 residues in the CDR3. Germline values: CDR1 MNHEY, CDR2 SVGAGI. In DNA, the CDR3 is TGTGCCAGCGGGGAGGCCTACAATGAGCAGTTCTTC. Protein sequence: CASGEAYNEQFF.

The J gene is TRBJ2-1, the V gene TRBV7-8; TRBD1 or TRBD2 may be the D gene (7 bases each). From germline, CDR1 is SGHVS and CDR2 FQNEAQ. V was pared by 5 bases and J by 6 bases, with 20 bases between. The CDR3 extends over 16 amino acids. This CDR3 reads CASSQPTGAGVNEQFF. The DNA of the CDR3 is TGTGCCAGCAGCCAGCCCACAGGGGCGGGGGTCAATGAGCAGTTCTTC. The entire variable domain, with the rest obtained from reference TRBV7-8 and TRBJ2-1, is as follows: GAGVSQSPRYKVAKRGQDVALRCDPISGHVSLFWYQQALGQGPEFLTYFQNEAQLDKSGLPSDRFFAERPEGSVSTLKIQRTQQEDSAVYLCASSQPTGAGVNEQFFGPGTRLTVL.